A single T cell receptor beta chain is shown here with its context. Cohorts were assigned according to the clinical history that participants reported. There are 14 residues in the CDR3. Trimming removed 0 bases at V and 5 bases at J, with 11 bases between. Germline V lookup: CDR1 MNHEY, CDR2 SVGAGI. Source study methods: By means of reference gene primer amplification, nucleated cell counts were estimated. Method: immunoSEQ multiplex PCR; TCRdb's copy keeps in-frame clones and lacks some. V and J calls plus clone size are reproduced from that table; the DNA served to infer D and trimming. This sample yields about 380,000 clones, of which more than 70% are seen a single time; under 1.5% belongs to the top ten. This entry is derived from a study of blood T cell repertoires in COVID-19. As for the study in general: PBMCs, B-cell-depleted T cells, or T cells provided the cDNA or gDNA that made up the material.

The chain is built from TRBV6-5 and TRBJ2-7; D is ambiguous. Input material: PBMCs or T cells enriched from blood (not recorded which). This TCR was recovered from a man aged 30-40 years who had recovered from COVID-19. CDR3 protein: CASSYSASSNEQYF. The CDR3 nucleotides are TGTGCCAGCAGTTACTCAGCCTCCTCTAACGAGCAGTACTTC.